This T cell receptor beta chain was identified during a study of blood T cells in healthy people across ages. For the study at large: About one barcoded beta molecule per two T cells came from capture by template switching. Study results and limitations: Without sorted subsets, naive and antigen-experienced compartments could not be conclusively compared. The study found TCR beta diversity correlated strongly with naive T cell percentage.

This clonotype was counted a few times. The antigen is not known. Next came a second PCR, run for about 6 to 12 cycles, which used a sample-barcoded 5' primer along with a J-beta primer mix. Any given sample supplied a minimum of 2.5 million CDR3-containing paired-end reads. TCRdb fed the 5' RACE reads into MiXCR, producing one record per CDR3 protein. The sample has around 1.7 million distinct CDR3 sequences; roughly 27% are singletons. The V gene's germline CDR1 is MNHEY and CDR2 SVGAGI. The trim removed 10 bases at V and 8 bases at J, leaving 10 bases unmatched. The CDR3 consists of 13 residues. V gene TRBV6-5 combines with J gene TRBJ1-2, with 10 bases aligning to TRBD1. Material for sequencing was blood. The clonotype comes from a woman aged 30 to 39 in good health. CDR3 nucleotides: TGTGCCACCACCGGGACAGGGGTTGAGGGCTACACCTTC. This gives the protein CATTGTGVEGYTF.